The clone carrying this TCR beta chain was counted at least ten times. The sample comes from a study of HIV-infected patients and healthy controls. Germline CDR1 SGHTA, CDR2 FQGNSA. The CDR3 covers 14 residues. V was trimmed by 5 bases and J by 2 bases, leaving 10 bases between them. TCRdb redid the calling of the 5' RACE reads with MiXCR, one entry per CDR3 protein. The table lists tens of thousands of distinct CDR3 sequences, about 16% of them singletons. The J gene is TRBJ1-5, the V gene TRBV7-2; D is unresolved. The origin of this receptor is a human donor in good health. The sample taken for sequencing was CD4+ T cells from blood. This chain's CDR3 is CASSQAQGNQPQHF. The CDR3 nucleotides read TGTGCCAGCAGCCAAGCCCAGGGCAATCAGCCCCAGCATTTT.